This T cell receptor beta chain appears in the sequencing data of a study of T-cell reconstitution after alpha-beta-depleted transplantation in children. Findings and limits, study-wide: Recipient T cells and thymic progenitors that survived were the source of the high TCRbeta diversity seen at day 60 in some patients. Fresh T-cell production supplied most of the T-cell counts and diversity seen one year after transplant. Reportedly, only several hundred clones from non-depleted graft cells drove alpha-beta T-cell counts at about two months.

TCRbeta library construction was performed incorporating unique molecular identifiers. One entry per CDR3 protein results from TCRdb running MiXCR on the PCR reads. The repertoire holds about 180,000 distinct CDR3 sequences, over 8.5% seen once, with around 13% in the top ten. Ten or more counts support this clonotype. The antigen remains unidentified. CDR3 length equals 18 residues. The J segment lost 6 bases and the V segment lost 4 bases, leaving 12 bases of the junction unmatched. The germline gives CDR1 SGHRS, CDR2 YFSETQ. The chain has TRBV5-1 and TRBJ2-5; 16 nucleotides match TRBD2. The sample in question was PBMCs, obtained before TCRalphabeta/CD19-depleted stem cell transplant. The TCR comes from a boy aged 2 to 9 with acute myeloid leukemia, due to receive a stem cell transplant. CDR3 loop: CASSPTGTSGGGHKTQYF. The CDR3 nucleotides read TGCGCCAGCAGCCCTACCGGGACTAGCGGGGGGGGTCATAAGACCCAGTACTTC.